This is a list of T cell receptor beta chains from one sample in a study of T cells in Graves' hyperthyroidism and ophthalmopathy. MiXCR, run by TCRdb on the multiplex PCR reads, gives a single entry per CDR3 protein. The sample carries hundreds of thousands of distinct CDR3 sequences, just over 35% recorded once. Sequencing was performed on blood. The origin of the receptors is a woman between 40 and 55 years old with Graves' hyperthyroidism. Both conserved end residues are part of each CDR3. A D gene is named only where the DNA matches it firmly. Rows give clone size only sometimes, using once, few, many, or a class for an expanded clone.

clone_size	v_call	j_call	d_call	cdr3_nt	cdr3_aa
many	TRBV7-9	TRBJ1-1	-	TGTGCCAGCAGCGAACAGGGCCTGAACACTGAAGCTTTCTTT	CASSEQGLNTEAFF
-	TRBV9	TRBJ2-1	TRBD2	TGTGCCAGCAGCGTAGGGCCAGCGGGAGGGTCCTACGAGCAGTTCTTC	CASSVGPAGGSYEQFF
few	TRBV7-9	TRBJ1-2	-	TGTGCCAGCAGCTTAGTCCAGGGCCTCTACACCTTC	CASSLVQGLYTF
-	TRBV20-1	TRBJ1-2	-	TGCAGTGCTAGAGCTGTGGGAGCTGTGAAGTTAGCTAACTATGGCTACACCTTC	CSARAVGAVKLANYGYTF
many	TRBV5-4	TRBJ2-6	-	TGTGCCACCGCTGGGCGGGGATCTGGGGCCAACGTCCTGACTTTC	CATAGRGSGANVLTF
few	TRBV28	TRBJ1-2	TRBD1	TGTGCCAGCAGTGAATTAGAGGGGGCCTATGGCTACACCTTC	CASSELEGAYGYTF
few	TRBV18	TRBJ1-5	-	TGTGCCAGCTCACCAGCAGCAAATCAGCCCCAGCATTTT	CASSPAANQPQHF
many	TRBV20-1	TRBJ2-7	-	TGCAGTGCCCCTCGGGACCAGTACGAGCAGTACTTC	CSAPRDQYEQYF
few	TRBV5-4	TRBJ2-5	-	TGTGCCAGCAGCCTAGACTCTTTGATGGAGACCCAGTACTTC	CASSLDSLMETQYF
few	TRBV7-2	TRBJ2-3	-	TGTGCCAGCAGCCCAGGACAGTCTACGCAGTATTTT	CASSPGQSTQYF
many	TRBV7-9	TRBJ1-1	-	TGTGCCAGCAGCCTGTCGAACACTGAAGCTTTCTTT	CASSLSNTEAFF
many	TRBV6-6	TRBJ1-2	-	TGTGCCAGCAGTTTCCGGACACACTATGGCTACACCTTC	CASSFRTHYGYTF
once	TRBV20-1	TRBJ1-2	-	TGCAGTGCTACACCAAGACAGATACGGAACTATGGCTACACCTTC	CSATPRQIRNYGYTF
many	TRBV2	TRBJ1-1	-	TGTGCCAGCAGGATTCAGGGTACAGAAGCTTTCTTT	CASRIQGTEAFF